This TCR beta chain was captured by sequencing in a study of T cell responses to AZD1222 COVID-19 vaccine. Here immunoSEQ multiplex PCR was the method, and the copy in TCRdb shows in-frame clones only, minus some. The repertoire consists of about 110,000 clones, with approximately 90% occurring once and the leading ten covering around 20%. The CDR3 is made up of 16 amino acids. V dropped 1 base and J dropped 8; count of bases not matched to a gene: 8. Germline V gene sequence: CDR1 SGHDN, CDR2 FVKESK. The J gene is TRBJ2-1, the V gene TRBV14, with TRBD1 matching 10 bases. This TCR came from an adult in good health. The material sequenced was peripheral blood, taken on day 0 of AZD1222 vaccination. The CDR3 reads CASSQVPGQGFYEQFF. As DNA, the CDR3 is TGTGCCAGCAGCCAAGTGCCGGGACAGGGGTTCTATGAGCAGTTCTTC. Full variable domain (rest looked up from reference TRBV14 and TRBJ2-1): EAGVTQFPSHSVIEKGQTVTLRCDPISGHDNLYWYRRVMGKEIKFLLHFVKESKQDESGMPNNRFLAERTGGTYSTLKVQPAELEDSGVYFCASSQVPGQGFYEQFFGPGTRLTVL.